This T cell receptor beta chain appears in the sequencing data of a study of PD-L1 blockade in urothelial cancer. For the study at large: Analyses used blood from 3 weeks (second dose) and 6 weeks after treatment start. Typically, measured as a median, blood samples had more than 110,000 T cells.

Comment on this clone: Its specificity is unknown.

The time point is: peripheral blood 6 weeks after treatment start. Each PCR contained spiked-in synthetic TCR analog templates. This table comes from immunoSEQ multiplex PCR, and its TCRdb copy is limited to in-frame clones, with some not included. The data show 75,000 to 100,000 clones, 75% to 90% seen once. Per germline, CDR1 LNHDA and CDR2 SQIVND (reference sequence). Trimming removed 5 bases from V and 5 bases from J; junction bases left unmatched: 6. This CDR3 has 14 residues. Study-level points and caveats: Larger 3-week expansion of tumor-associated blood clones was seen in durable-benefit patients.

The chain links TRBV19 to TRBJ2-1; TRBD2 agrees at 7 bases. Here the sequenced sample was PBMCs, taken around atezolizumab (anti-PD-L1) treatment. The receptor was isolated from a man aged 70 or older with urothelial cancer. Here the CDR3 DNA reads TGTGCCAGTAGTTCCAGGACTAGGAACAATGAGCAGTTCTTC. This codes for CASSSRTRNNEQFF.